These 29 T cell receptor beta chains came from one sample sequenced in a study of blood T cell repertoires in COVID-19. Clones were read by immunoSEQ multiplex PCR, and TCRdb kept only the in-frame ones, dropping some. The repertoire holds approximately 240,000 clones, with 70% to 90% as singletons. Source material: peripheral blood. These TCRs come from a woman aged 18-29 years who had recovered from COVID-19.

The chain couples TRBV7-8 to TRBJ1-5; tentatively, D is TRBD1 (5 bases). In germline, CDR1 is SGHVS, CDR2 FQNEAQ. The germline V and J ends were trimmed by 5 bases and 3 bases, with 17 bases remaining between them. The CDR3 sequence is 16 residues long. CDR3 loop: CASSPQEGYSNQPQHF. CDR3 nucleotide sequence: TGTGCCAGCAGCCCACAGGAAGGGTACTCCAATCAGCCCCAGCATTTT. The full variable domain, completed using reference TRBV7-8 and TRBJ1-5, is GAGVSQSPRYKVAKRGQDVALRCDPISGHVSLFWYQQALGQGPEFLTYFQNEAQLDKSGLPSDRFFAERPEGSVSTLKIQRTQQEDSAVYLCASSPQEGYSNQPQHFGDGTRLSIL.

The chain has TRBV19 and TRBJ1-2, with 7 bases aligning to TRBD1. V lost 7 bases to trimming and J lost 5 bases; unmatched junction nucleotides: 10. The CDR3 runs 14 residues. CDR1 and CDR2 from the germline V gene are LNHDA and SQIVND (reference sequence). CDR3 sequence reads: CASTERGPGYGYTF. In DNA, the CDR3 is TGTGCCAGTACCGAAAGGGGGCCGGGATATGGCTACACCTTC.

The V and J genes are TRBV12-3 or TRBV12-4 and TRBJ2-7; 7 bases align to TRBD1. The J segment lost 4 bases and the V segment lost 6 bases, leaving 6 bases of the junction unmatched. This CDR3 contains 13 residues. Here the CDR3 reads CASSRDSNYEQYF. The DNA of the CDR3 is TGTGCCAGCAGCAGGGACAGCAATTACGAGCAGTACTTC.

The chain uses TRBV7-3 and TRBJ2-7, with 10 bases that match TRBD2. The CDR3 totals 15 residues. V dropped 2 bases and J dropped 3; count of bases not matched to a gene: 4. Germline loops: CDR1 SGHTA, CDR2 FQGTGA. DNA for the CDR3: TGTGCCAGCAGCTTAGTAGCGGGAGGAAGCTACGAGCAGTACTTC. It is translated as CASSLVAGGSYEQYF.

This clone occurred a few times. The rearrangement uses TRBV5-5 and TRBJ1-4; D might be TRBD1 (5 bases). Germline V CDR1 and CDR2: SGHKS, YYEKEE (reference sequence). The CDR3 is 15 amino acids. Trimming shortened V by 0 bases and J by 8 bases, and 14 bases separated the two germline ends. DNA for the CDR3: TGTGCCAGCAGCTTGGGACAGCACTTGGGGGAAAAACTGTTTTTT. Translation: CASSLGQHLGEKLFF.

The chain couples TRBV29-1 to TRBJ2-5; TRBD2 matches at 7 bases. This CDR3 has 14 amino acids. V shed 4 bases and J 3 bases; nucleotides not matched to a gene: 8. In germline, CDR1 is SQVTM, CDR2 ANQGSEA. CDR3 in amino acids: CSVAPGTSEETQYF. The CDR3 region has the DNA TGCAGCGTTGCCCCCGGAACTAGCGAAGAGACCCAGTACTTC.

The V and J genes are TRBV9 and TRBJ1-4, with D possibly TRBD1 on 5 matching bases. Germline CDR1 is SGDLS and CDR2 is YYNGEE. The CDR3 loop spans 14 amino acids. The V and J ends lost 0 bases and 8 bases respectively, with 11 bases between them. CDR3 sequence (DNA): TGTGCCAGCAGCGTAGGACAGTCAGGGGAAAAACTGTTTTTT. Its protein is CASSVGQSGEKLFF.

This chain connects TRBV12-3 or TRBV12-4 to TRBJ1-2; D is undetermined. The CDR3 contains 13 residues. Trimming took off 3 bases at V and 3 bases at J, with 8 bases between the two ends. As DNA, the CDR3 is TGTGCCAGCAGTTTCCCGGGAGACTATGGCTACACCTTC. This gives the protein CASSFPGDYGYTF.

This chain links TRBV14 with TRBJ1-1; possibly TRBD1 for D (5 bases). V lost 0 bases, J lost 4 bases, and 15 bases lay in between. Per the germline V gene, CDR1 is SGHDN and CDR2 is FVKESK. The CDR3 has 16 residues. The CDR3 reads CASSQDQGYAGTEAFF. CDR3 in DNA: TGTGCCAGCAGCCAAGATCAGGGATACGCTGGCACTGAAGCTTTCTTT.

The rearrangement joins TRBV27 to TRBJ2-7; 9 positions match TRBD1. Germline CDR1 and CDR2: MNHEY and SMNVEV (reference sequence). The trim removed 6 bases at V and 5 bases at J, leaving 14 bases unmatched. This CDR3 contains 16 residues. The CDR3, as DNA: TGTGCCAGCAGCCAATACCCCCGGGACAGGGCCCACGAGCAGTACTTC. Translation: CASSQYPRDRAHEQYF.

The chain couples TRBV20-1 to TRBJ2-7; possible D gene TRBD2, 5 bases. Trimming removed 5 bases from V and 7 bases from J, with 12 bases in between. The CDR3 has 11 amino acids. The germline gives CDR1 DFQATT, CDR2 SNEGSKA (reference sequence). In nucleotides, the CDR3 is TGCAGTGCTCCCTTTGGCGGGGAGCAGTACTTC. Encoded protein: CSAPFGGEQYF.

V is TRBV4-2 and J is TRBJ1-2; D perhaps matches TRBD1 (6 bases). The CDR3 consists of 15 residues. Between the trimmed V and J ends, which lost 0 bases and 0 bases, there was a span of 8 bases. The germline V gene has CDR1 LGHNA and CDR2 YNFKEQ. The CDR3 spells CASSQEWTANYGYTF. CDR3 DNA sequence: TGTGCCAGCAGCCAAGAATGGACAGCTAACTATGGCTACACCTTC.

The V call is TRBV30, the J call TRBJ2-5; the match to TRBD2 covers 7 bases. Losses at the gene ends were 3 bases for V and 2 bases for J; bases not matched to a gene: 0. Germline CDR1 reads GTSNPN; CDR2 reads SVGIG (reference sequence). The CDR3 length is 12 residues. The CDR3 region is CAWSGGQETQYF. The CDR3 DNA reads as TGTGCCTGGAGCGGGGGGCAAGAGACCCAGTACTTC.

The chain has TRBV2 and TRBJ2-1, with 14 nucleotides matching TRBD2. The germline V gene encodes CDR1 SNHLY and CDR2 FYNNEI. With 8 bases clipped from V and 8 bases from J, the junction kept 5 bases outside the gene matches. This CDR3 has 14 residues. As DNA, the CDR3 is TGTGCCAGCCGACTAGCGGGAGGGGTCGATGAGCAGTTCTTC. Residues: CASRLAGGVDEQFF.

This rearrangement joins TRBV4-1 to TRBJ2-1; D unclear. V gave up 8 bases and J gave up 9 bases, with 8 bases separating them. Germline CDR1 MGHRA, CDR2 YSYEKL. CDR3 length: 10 residues. This CDR3 is CASGVREQFF. CDR3 nucleotide sequence: TGCGCCAGCGGAGTACGTGAGCAGTTCTTC.

The chain is built from TRBV14 and TRBJ1-2; the match to TRBD1 covers 8 bases. The CDR3 contains 14 residues. Germline V lookup: CDR1 SGHDN, CDR2 FVKESK. With 3 bases clipped from V and 7 bases from J, the junction kept 7 bases outside the gene matches. The DNA of the CDR3 is TGTGCCAGCAGCCACGGTCAGGGGGCCGGTGGCTACACCTTC. This encodes CASSHGQGAGGYTF.

This chain connects TRBV9 to TRBJ2-2; 11 bases are shared with TRBD2. The CDR3 runs 19 residues. V was pared by 4 bases and J by 3 bases, with 14 bases of the junction left unmatched. Germline-derived CDR1 and CDR2 are SGDLS and YYNGEE. The CDR3 DNA sequence: TGTGCCAGCAGCCATCCGGTGATAGCGGGAGGGCCTTACACCGGGGAGCTGTTTTTT. Residues: CASSHPVIAGGPYTGELFF.

This sequence joins TRBV2 and TRBJ2-7; D perhaps matches TRBD2 (6 bases). The length of the CDR3 is 12 residues. Germline V gives CDR1 SNHLY, CDR2 FYNNEI. With 7 bases removed from V and 7 bases from J, the gap between germline ends came to 14 bases. The CDR3 region has the DNA TGTGCCAGCAACCGGGAGAATAGGGAGCAGTACTTC. It is translated as CASNRENREQYF.

This chain joins TRBV28 and TRBJ1-2; possibly TRBD1 for D (5 bases). There are 15 residues in the CDR3. Trimming shortened V by 7 bases and J by 1 base, and 16 bases separated the two germline ends. CDR1 and CDR2 (germline): MDHEN, SYDVKM. The CDR3 DNA follows: TGTGCCAGCATTAGTAGGACATTAGGTAACTATGGCTACACCTTC. It yields the protein CASISRTLGNYGYTF.

The V and J genes are TRBV29-1 and TRBJ2-7; perhaps TRBD2 as D (6 bases). Germline V CDR1 and CDR2: SQVTM, ANQGSEA. This CDR3 contains 14 residues. V was shortened by 4 bases and J by 5 bases, with 18 bases between the two germline ends. The CDR3 protein is CSVGVGGSGHEQYF. As DNA, the CDR3 is TGCAGCGTTGGGGTTGGGGGGAGTGGCCACGAGCAGTACTTC.

The rearrangement uses TRBV30 and TRBJ1-1; 8 nucleotides line up with TRBD1. The CDR3 has 14 residues. V lost 6 bases, J lost 1 base, and 7 bases stayed unmatched. CDR1 and CDR2 (germline): GTSNPN, SVGIG (reference sequence). CDR3 residues: CACGQGGTNTEAFF. In nucleotides, the CDR3 is TGTGCCTGCGGACAGGGAGGCACGAACACTGAAGCTTTCTTT.

The chain recombines TRBV9 with TRBJ1-3, with a possible D match to TRBD1 (6 bases). This CDR3 comprises 16 residues. Germline-derived CDR1 and CDR2 are SGDLS and YYNGEE. V gave up 3 bases and J gave up 0 bases, with 13 bases separating them. The DNA of the CDR3 is TGTGCCAGCAGCGCATCCAGGGGAAGCTCTGGAAACACCATATATTTT. Translating it yields CASSASRGSSGNTIYF.

The gene calls are TRBV5-6 and TRBJ2-7; no firm D call. Germline values: CDR1 SGHDT, CDR2 YYEEEE. This CDR3 is 16 amino acids long. Deletions cut 5 bases from V and 0 bases from J, with 18 bases between. In nucleotides, the CDR3 is TGTGCCAGCAGGGGCGTAAACCACCCTGTCTCCTACGAGCAGTACTTC. Protein: CASRGVNHPVSYEQYF.

The CDR3 DNA reads as TGTGCCAGTAGTATACAGGGACTAGCAGGTTTAGATACGCAGTATTTT. Translating gives CASSIQGLAGLDTQYF. The chain employs TRBV19 and TRBJ2-3; 9 bases line up with TRBD2. The V gene's germline CDR1 is LNHDA and CDR2 SQIVND (reference sequence). The CDR3 spans 16 residues. Unmatched junction bases numbered 8, after V lost 2 bases and J lost 5 bases.

The chain combines TRBV9 with TRBJ2-5; D possibly corresponds to TRBD2 (5 bases). Germline V gene sequence: CDR1 SGDLS, CDR2 YYNGEE. This CDR3 region has 12 residues. V was trimmed by 3 bases and J by 2 bases, leaving 5 bases between them. DNA for the CDR3: TGTGCCAGCAGCGGACTACAAGAGACCCAGTACTTC. Translating it yields CASSGLQETQYF.

The V and J genes are TRBV20-1 and TRBJ1-1, with 7 bases matching TRBD1. V gave up 3 bases and J gave up 3 bases; unmatched junction bases: 13. There are 16 residues in the CDR3. CDR1 and CDR2 from the germline V gene are DFQATT and SNEGSKA (reference sequence). The chain's CDR3 is CSASGRKGGSYTEAFF. In nucleotides, the CDR3 is TGCAGTGCTAGTGGAAGGAAAGGGGGCTCGTACACTGAAGCTTTCTTT.

V is TRBV6-2 or TRBV6-3 and J is TRBJ2-5, with D perhaps TRBD1 (5 bases). The CDR3 is 14 amino acids. Trimming removed 5 bases at V and 3 bases at J, with 13 bases between. Germline lookup yields CDR1 MNHEY and CDR2 SVGEGT. Here the CDR3 reads CASSQTDTKETQYF. The CDR3 DNA sequence: TGTGCCAGCAGTCAAACGGACACCAAAGAGACCCAGTACTTC.

The gene calls are TRBV6-5 and TRBJ1-4, with 7 bases aligning to TRBD1. The CDR3 is 14 amino acids. Germline V CDR1 and CDR2: MNHEY, SVGAGI. The junction had 3 bases not matched to a gene; V was cut back by 0 bases and J by 8 bases. The CDR3 loop is CASSYSRDSEKLFF. The CDR3, as DNA: TGTGCCAGCAGTTACTCCCGGGACAGCGAAAAACTGTTTTTT.

The chain employs TRBV10-2 and TRBJ1-3; D might be TRBD1 (6 bases). Germline V gene data show CDR1 as WSHSY and CDR2 as SAAADI. The CDR3 loop spans 13 amino acids. V lost 6 bases and J 0 bases, leaving 6 bases between the germline ends. This CDR3 is CASRDSSGNTIYF. CDR3 nucleotide sequence: TGCGCCAGCAGGGACAGCTCTGGAAACACCATATATTTT.